This entry describes one TCR beta chain. CDR3 length equals 14 residues. V lost 1 base to trimming and J lost 7 bases, with 14 bases between them. The germline gives CDR1 LNHNV, CDR2 YYDKDF (reference sequence). This record belongs to a study of blood T cell repertoires in COVID-19. Whole-study context: Sample material is recorded as cDNA or gDNA derived from T cells, B-cell-depleted T cells, or PBMCs.

Authors' analysis steps: Reference gene primer amplification in the assay estimated nucleated cell counts. TCRdb's table, derived via immunoSEQ multiplex PCR, lists solely in-frame clones and lacks some. Clone size and V and J calls were adopted from that table, with D and trimming inferred from the DNA. The sample consists of 88,000 or so clones, roughly 90% of them appearing once. Participant-given clinical history determined each cohort assignment. The chain employs TRBV15 and TRBJ2-7; a possible D gene is TRBD1 (6 bases). Input material: PBMCs or T cells enriched from blood (not recorded which). The TCR originated in a woman in her 50s with acute COVID-19. The CDR3, as DNA: TGTGCCACCAGCAGAGCTCAGACAGGTGGAGAGCAGTACTTC. This translates into CATSRAQTGGEQYF.